One sample yielded the 25 T cell receptor beta chains listed below, sequenced in a study of CD8 T cells in Susac syndrome. RNA was extracted with the RNeasy kit, and a quantity of about 0.45 to 1 ug was reverse transcribed using random hexamers. TCRdb independently ran MiXCR on the immunoSEQ multiplex PCR reads; one entry per CDR3 protein. The sample lists more than 100,000 distinct CDR3 sequences, around 94% occurring once. Sample: CD8+ T cells from PBMCs. The receptors here all came from a human donor with Susac syndrome.

This clonotype was picked up one time. This chain joins TRBV6-5 and TRBJ1-6; D is uncertain. CDR3 length: 16 amino acids. V lost 0 bases and J lost 2, with 8 bases in between. Germline assignment: CDR1 MNHEY and CDR2 SVGAGI. The CDR3 sequence is CASSYSGYTYNSPLHF. The CDR3, as DNA: TGTGCCAGCAGTTACTCGGGTTACACCTATAATTCACCCCTCCACTTT.

The rearrangement links TRBV3-1 to TRBJ2-7, with D perhaps TRBD2 (5 bases). The CDR3 totals 15 residues. V was cut by 0 bases and J by 7 bases, with 16 bases left in between. Germline loops: CDR1 LGHDT, CDR2 YNNKEL (reference sequence). CDR3 DNA sequence: TGTGCCAGCAGCCAAGATGGTTTTCGGGGTGGAGAGCAGTACTTC. Its translation is CASSQDGFRGGEQYF.

This rearrangement joins TRBV12-3 or TRBV12-4 to TRBJ2-3; 7 bases agree with TRBD2. J was trimmed by 4 bases and V by 9 bases; bases with no gene match: 7. This CDR3 region has 13 residues. In DNA, the CDR3 is TGTGCCAGTAGCGGGTCTGTGGCAGATACGCAGTATTTT. Amino acids: CASSGSVADTQYF.

The rearrangement uses TRBV13 and TRBJ2-3, with D perhaps TRBD1 or TRBD2 (5 bases each). Germline V CDR1 and CDR2: PRHDT, FYEKMQ (reference sequence). V was clipped by 4 bases and J by 2 bases, with 10 bases between them. The length of the CDR3 is 14 residues. DNA of the CDR3: TGTGCCAGCAGCTCGGGACCATCCACAGATACGCAGTATTTT. This translates into CASSSGPSTDTQYF.

The gene calls are TRBV12-5 and TRBJ2-3; 7 bases fit TRBD2. Per germline, CDR1 LGHNT and CDR2 FRNRAP. The CDR3 is made up of 17 amino acids. V was clipped by 1 base and J by 1 base; unmatched bases: 8. The CDR3 bases are TGTGCTAGTGGTTTGGCTGGGGAGGGAGGAGGCACAGATACGCAGTATTTT. It is translated as CASGLAGEGGGTDTQYF.

This clonotype was detected once. V and J are TRBV25-1 and TRBJ1-1; perhaps TRBD1 as D (5 bases). The CDR3 covers 14 residues. Trimming stripped 0 bases from V and 8 bases from J, with 13 bases between. Germline-derived CDR1 and CDR2 are MGHDK and SYGVNS. As DNA, the CDR3 is TGTGCCAGCAGTGAATATCTGGGCGACAGAGAAGCTTTCTTT. It translates to CASSEYLGDREAFF.

The rearrangement uses TRBV4-1 and TRBJ1-1; D unresolved. The germline V gene encodes CDR1 MGHRA and CDR2 YSYEKL. This CDR3 is 13 amino acids long. V was cut by 0 bases and J by 5 bases, with 7 bases left in between. The CDR3 spells CASSQDPITEAFF. For the CDR3, the DNA is TGCGCCAGCAGCCAAGACCCTATTACTGAAGCTTTCTTT.

V usage is TRBV27 and J usage is TRBJ2-5; D might be TRBD2 (7 bases). Between the trimmed V and J ends, which lost 6 bases and 3 bases, there was a span of 17 bases. The germline V gene encodes CDR1 MNHEY and CDR2 SMNVEV (reference sequence). The CDR3 has 15 residues. The CDR3 loop is CASSLFPGGEETQYF. The DNA of the CDR3 is TGTGCCAGCAGCCTCTTCCCGGGGGGCGAAGAGACCCAGTACTTC.

The chain is built from TRBV3-1 and TRBJ2-3; tentatively, D is TRBD2 (6 bases). In germline, CDR1 is LGHDT, CDR2 YNNKEL (reference sequence). V lost 4 bases, J lost 2 bases, and 22 bases lay in between. The CDR3 length is 18 residues. In DNA form, the CDR3 reads TGTGCCAGCAGCCCCCTGAGGCGGGGCCATCAACTCACAGATACGCAGTATTTT. This encodes CASSPLRRGHQLTDTQYF.

The chain is built from TRBV5-4 and TRBJ2-2, with 8 nucleotides matching TRBD1. CDR1 is SGHNT, CDR2 YYREEE, per germline (reference sequence). V gave up 4 bases and J gave up 6 bases; unmatched junction bases: 2. The CDR3 totals 13 residues. CDR3: CASSIQGAGELFF. The DNA of the CDR3 is TGTGCCAGCAGCATACAGGGGGCCGGGGAGCTGTTTTTT.

The chain uses TRBV6-2 or TRBV6-3 and TRBJ2-7; D could derive from TRBD1 or TRBD2 (6 bases each). V was clipped by 5 bases and J by 1 base, with 12 bases between them. Germline CDR1 and CDR2: MNHEY and SVGEGT. The CDR3 contains 14 residues. The CDR3 reads CASSVEGVSYEQYF. CDR3 coding DNA: TGTGCCAGCAGTGTGGAGGGGGTGTCCTACGAGCAGTACTTC.

The rearrangement links TRBV7-2 to TRBJ2-5; TRBD2 agrees at 9 bases. The germline CDR1 and CDR2 sequences are SGHTA and FQGNSA. The V and J ends lost 0 bases and 5 bases, in that order; junction bases with no gene match: 4. The CDR3 is 15 residues long. The CDR3 bases are TGTGCCAGCAGCTTAGCGCGGGGGGGCTACGAGACCCAGTACTTC. Amino acid sequence: CASSLARGGYETQYF.

This clonotype was detected only once. The chain carries TRBV30 and TRBJ1-5; the D is unclear. V lost 5 bases and J lost 1, with 18 bases in between. This CDR3 spans 16 amino acids. CDR1 and CDR2 (germline): GTSNPN, SVGIG (reference sequence). The CDR3: CAWAAEGAVSNQPQHF. The CDR3 DNA reads as TGTGCCTGGGCTGCGGAGGGCGCAGTAAGCAATCAGCCCCAGCATTTT. Combining the CDR3 with reference TRBV30 and TRBJ1-5 gives the whole variable domain SQTIHQWPATLVQPVGSPLSLECTVEGTSNPNLYWYRQAAGRGLQLLFYSVGIGQISSEVPQNLSASRPQDRQFILSSKKLLLSDSGFYLCAWAAEGAVSNQPQHFGDGTRLSIL.

The V call is TRBV7-9, the J call TRBJ2-1, with TRBD2 matching 9 bases. Looked up from germline, CDR1 is SEHNR and CDR2 is FQNEAQ (reference sequence). V was pared by 0 bases and J by 8 bases, with 5 bases of the junction left unmatched. The length of the CDR3 is 15 residues. The CDR3 sequence: CASSLARTSADEQFF. The CDR3 nucleotides read TGTGCCAGCAGCTTAGCCCGGACTAGCGCGGATGAGCAGTTCTTC.

This sequence joins TRBV27 and TRBJ2-2; D remains ambiguous. Trimming removed 5 bases from V and 4 bases from J, with 14 bases in between. The germline CDR1 and CDR2 sequences are MNHEY and SMNVEV (reference sequence). CDR3 length: 15 amino acids. The CDR3 nucleotides read TGTGCCAGCAGTGTACAAGGGTTCCTCACCGGGGAGCTGTTTTTT. Translation: CASSVQGFLTGELFF.

The gene calls are TRBV6-5 and TRBJ1-6; possible D gene TRBD1, 6 bases. This CDR3 comprises 13 residues. Per germline, CDR1 MNHEY and CDR2 SVGAGI. The ends were cut back, 8 bases at V and 4 bases at J, with 9 bases in the middle. The CDR3 here is CASAGAYNSPLHF. The CDR3 region has the DNA TGTGCCAGCGCAGGGGCGTATAATTCACCCCTCCACTTT.

This clonotype was recorded only once. The chain carries TRBV29-1 and TRBJ1-2; D is perhaps TRBD1 (5 bases). The CDR3 is made up of 12 amino acids. V lost 4 bases to trimming and J lost 7 bases, with 13 bases between them. The germline CDR1 and CDR2 sequences are SQVTM and ANQGSEA. The CDR3 bases are TGCAGCGTTGGAGAGGGGCGGGGTGGCTACACCTTC. Amino acids: CSVGEGRGGYTF. The whole variable domain, filled in from reference TRBV29-1 and TRBJ1-2, reads SAVISQKPSRDICQRGTSLTIQCQVDSQVTMMFWYRQQPGQSLTLIATANQGSEATYESGFVIDKFPISRPNLTFSTLTVSNMSPEDSSIYLCSVGEGRGGYTFGSGTRLTVV.

The chain recombines TRBV19 with TRBJ1-1, with 9 nucleotides matching TRBD1. From germline, CDR1 is LNHDA and CDR2 SQIVND (reference sequence). Trimming at V came to 8 bases and at J to 5 bases, leaving 15 bases not matched to a gene. CDR3 length: 16 amino acids. CDR3 loop: CASELTGGMGVTEAFF. The CDR3 coding sequence is TGTGCCAGTGAGTTAACAGGGGGCATGGGAGTAACTGAAGCTTTCTTT.

The chain carries TRBV7-9 and TRBJ2-5, with D hard to call. V shed 3 bases and J shed 2 bases, with 7 bases lying between them. This CDR3 is 13 amino acids long. CDR1 SEHNR and CDR2 FQNEAQ come from the germline V gene (reference sequence). The chain's CDR3 is CASSFGPQETQYF. The CDR3 DNA reads TGTGCCAGCAGCTTCGGACCACAAGAGACCCAGTACTTC.

This sequence joins TRBV7-9 and TRBJ1-1; D not certain. V lost 2 bases and J lost 6, with 13 bases in between. This CDR3 is 14 amino acids long. The germline V gene has CDR1 SEHNR and CDR2 FQNEAQ (reference sequence). As DNA, the CDR3 is TGTGCCAGCAGCTTAAGTTTCGCAGGCCCTGAAGCTTTCTTT. It is translated as CASSLSFAGPEAFF.

The V gene is TRBV9, the J gene TRBJ2-1, with D hard to call. V lost 3 bases to trimming and J lost 3 bases, with 7 bases between them. The germline CDR1 and CDR2 sequences are SGDLS and YYNGEE. CDR3 size: 13 residues. In nucleotides, the CDR3 is TGTGCCAGCAGCGCGGACGACTACAATGAGCAGTTCTTC. Amino acid sequence: CASSADDYNEQFF.

V gene TRBV6-2 or TRBV6-3 combines with J gene TRBJ2-1, with 9 bases that match TRBD1. The CDR3 is made up of 14 amino acids. V gave up 4 bases and J gave up 9 bases; unmatched junction bases: 7. Per germline, CDR1 MNHEY and CDR2 SVGEGT. CDR3 amino acids: CASSLMGTGSEQFF. The CDR3 nucleotides are TGTGCCAGCAGTTTGATGGGGACAGGGAGTGAGCAGTTCTTC.

The J gene is TRBJ1-2, the V gene TRBV7-9, with 7 bases identical to TRBD1. The length of the CDR3 is 15 residues. Germline V gives CDR1 SEHNR, CDR2 FQNEAQ (reference sequence). Trimming at V came to 6 bases and at J to 3 bases, leaving 10 bases not matched to a gene. The CDR3 loop is CASSSSDRRYYGYTF. The CDR3 bases are TGTGCCAGCAGTTCCTCGGACAGGCGATACTATGGCTACACCTTC.

The count of this clonotype is one. V and J are TRBV3-1 and TRBJ2-5; D is unclear. The CDR3 is 16 amino acids. The V end lost 6 bases, the J end lost 5 bases, and 22 bases lay between the germline ends. The germline V gene has CDR1 LGHDT and CDR2 YNNKEL (reference sequence). The CDR3 protein is CASRPEAVSPLETQYF. The CDR3 region has the DNA TGTGCCAGCAGACCCGAAGCAGTATCCCCCCTGGAGACCCAGTACTTC.

There are a few counts of this clonotype. The rearrangement links TRBV24-1 to TRBJ2-1, with D hard to call. Germline V lookup: CDR1 KGHDR, CDR2 SFDVKD. The CDR3 sequence is 11 residues long. V was shortened by 7 bases and J by 6 bases, with 6 bases between the two germline ends. CDR3 DNA: TGTGCCACCAGCTCCCTCAATGAGCAGTTCTTC. Translating it yields CATSSLNEQFF.